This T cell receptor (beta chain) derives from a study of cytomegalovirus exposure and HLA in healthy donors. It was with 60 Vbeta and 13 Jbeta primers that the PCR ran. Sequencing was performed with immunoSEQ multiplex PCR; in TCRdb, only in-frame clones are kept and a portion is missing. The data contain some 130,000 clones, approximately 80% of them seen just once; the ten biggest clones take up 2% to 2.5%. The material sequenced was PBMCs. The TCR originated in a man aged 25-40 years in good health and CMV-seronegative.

CDR3 bases: TGTGCCAGCACCTCCGGGATTAGCTCCTACGAGCAGTACTTC. Translating gives CASTSGISSYEQYF. The chain recombines TRBV28 with TRBJ2-7; D perhaps matches TRBD2 (5 bases). Germline V lookup: CDR1 MDHEN, CDR2 SYDVKM. This CDR3 region has 14 residues. Trimming took off 7 bases at V and 0 bases at J, with 13 bases between the two ends.